One TCR beta chain is described in this entry. The data stem from a study of tumor-infiltrating lymphocytes in primary liver carcinoma. Constant-region priming of 500 to 550 ng total RNA yielded TCR beta cDNA. Slightly modified ARM-PCR served as the procedure for the TCR beta libraries. These libraries came from three rounds of nested multiplex PCR. Both of the initial two PCR rounds ran for approximately 11 cycles and employed TRBV1-TRBV30 forward primers alongside a C-beta reverse primer. TCRdb called the multiplex PCR reads again in MiXCR, with one record for every CDR3 protein. In the table there are just over 300,000 distinct CDR3 sequences, more than 55% of which are singletons. Germline CDR1 SGHNT, CDR2 YENEEA. This CDR3 has 14 amino acids. They got blood RNA out of unsorted whole blood and also pulled out germline DNA.

The sample consisted of peripheral blood. The receptor was derived from a young woman with primary liver carcinoma and hepatitis B virus infection. The chain uses TRBV11-3 and TRBJ2-1, with D maybe TRBD2 (5 bases). The CDR3 loop is CPNKGVVSYNEQFF. The CDR3 coding sequence is TGTCCCAACAAGGGAGTAGTCTCCTACAATGAGCAGTTCTTC.